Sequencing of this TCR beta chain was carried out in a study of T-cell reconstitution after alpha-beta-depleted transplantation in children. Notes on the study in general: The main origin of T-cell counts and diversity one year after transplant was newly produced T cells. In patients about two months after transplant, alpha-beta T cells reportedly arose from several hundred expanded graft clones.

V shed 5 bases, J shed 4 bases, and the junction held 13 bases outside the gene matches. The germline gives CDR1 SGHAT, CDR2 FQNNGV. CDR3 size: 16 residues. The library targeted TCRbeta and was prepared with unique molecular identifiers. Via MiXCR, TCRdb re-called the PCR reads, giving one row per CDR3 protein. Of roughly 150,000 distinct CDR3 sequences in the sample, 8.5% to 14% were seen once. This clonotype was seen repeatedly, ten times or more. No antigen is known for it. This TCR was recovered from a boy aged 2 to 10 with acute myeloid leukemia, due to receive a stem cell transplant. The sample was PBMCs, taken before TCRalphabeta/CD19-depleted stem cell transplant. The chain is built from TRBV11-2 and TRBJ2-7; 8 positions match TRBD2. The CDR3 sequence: CASSTLAGRAQYEQYF. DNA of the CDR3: TGTGCCAGCAGCACATTAGCGGGGAGGGCTCAGTACGAGCAGTACTTC.